The 28 T cell receptor beta chains in this list originate from one sample, sequenced in a study of blood T cells in healthy people across ages. A J-beta primer mix and a sample-barcoded 5' primer were used in a second PCR of roughly 7 to 12 cycles. TCRdb ran MiXCR on the 5' RACE reads and lists one entry per CDR3 protein. The sample lists over 950,000 distinct CDR3 sequences, roughly 50% occurring once. The sequenced sample was blood. These receptor sequences come from a woman aged 55 to 70 in good health.

This chain uses TRBV19 with TRBJ2-1; 11 bases align to TRBD2. Germline V CDR1 and CDR2: LNHDA, SQIVND (reference sequence). This CDR3 has 17 amino acids. With V trimmed by 3 bases and J by 7 bases, 11 bases remained unmatched. The DNA of the CDR3 is TGTGCCAGTAGTATCCCCCCACTAGCGGGAGTGGGGAATGAGCAGTTCTTC. Its protein product is CASSIPPLAGVGNEQFF.

This clonotype has only a few counts. The chain uses TRBV3-1 and TRBJ2-5, with D perhaps TRBD2 (6 bases). The CDR3 sequence is 14 residues long. From germline, CDR1 is LGHDT and CDR2 YNNKEL (reference sequence). V lost 0 bases and J 11 bases, leaving 16 bases between the germline ends. CDR3 DNA sequence: TGTGCCAGCAGCCAAGATTGGCTAGCGAGGGAGCAGTACTTC. Its protein is CASSQDWLAREQYF.

This clonotype has a handful of counts. The gene calls are TRBV6-2 or TRBV6-3 and TRBJ1-5; D gene uncertain. Germline CDR1 is MNHEY and CDR2 is SVGEGT. This CDR3 comprises 12 residues. V was shortened by 8 bases and J by 4 bases, with 9 bases between the two germline ends. Here the CDR3 reads CASAAGNQPQHF. The DNA for the CDR3 is TGTGCCAGCGCCGCGGGGAATCAGCCCCAGCATTTT.

Of note for this clonotype: One end of the junction varies from germline; a read error may be responsible. The rearrangement links TRBV7-9 to TRBJ2-1, with TRBD2 matching 7 bases. CDR3 length: 14 amino acids. CDR1 and CDR2 (germline): SEHNR, FQNEAQ (reference sequence). CDR3 DNA sequence: TGTGCCAGCAGTTTAGGAGCGGGATACAATGAGCAGTTCTTC. Translated: CASSLGAGYNEQFF.

The V call is TRBV5-6, the J call TRBJ1-2; possibly TRBD1 for D (5 bases). This CDR3 spans 14 amino acids. CDR1 and CDR2 (germline): SGHDT, YYEEEE. V was trimmed by 4 bases and J by 8 bases, leaving 18 bases between them. The CDR3 DNA is TGTGCCAGCAGCCAGGACAATGGGGTGCGAGGCTACACCTTC. It translates to CASSQDNGVRGYTF.

This sequence joins TRBV29-1 and TRBJ2-7, with 7 positions matching TRBD2. The CDR3 extends over 13 amino acids. With 1 base clipped from V and 7 bases from J, the junction kept 7 bases outside the gene matches. Germline CDR1 reads SQVTM; CDR2 reads ANQGSEA. The CDR3 loop is CSVEASGYNEQYF. The CDR3 nucleotides are TGCAGCGTTGAAGCTAGCGGTTACAATGAGCAGTACTTC.

The chain joins TRBV7-9 to TRBJ2-5, with 7 positions matching TRBD2. Germline CDR1 is SEHNR and CDR2 is FQNEAQ (reference sequence). J gave up 2 bases and V 1 base, and 7 bases lay outside the gene matches. The CDR3 loop spans 16 amino acids. CDR3 sequence reads: CASSLGASGQQETQYF. The CDR3 nucleotides are TGTGCCAGCAGCTTAGGGGCTAGCGGCCAACAAGAGACCCAGTACTTC.

This clonotype was recorded a few times. This rearrangement joins TRBV2 to TRBJ2-7; 9 bases are shared with TRBD2. The CDR3 totals 16 residues. CDR1 is SNHLY, CDR2 FYNNEI, per germline. Trimming cost V 2 bases and J 2 bases; bases outside gene matches: 7. CDR3 sequence: CASSESVAGETYEQYF. The CDR3 DNA follows: TGTGCCAGCAGTGAATCGGTAGCGGGGGAGACCTACGAGCAGTACTTC.

The rearrangement uses TRBV3-1 and TRBJ2-7; the match to TRBD2 covers 11 bases. V dropped 4 bases and J dropped 5; count of bases not matched to a gene: 1. This CDR3 comprises 13 residues. Germline V CDR1 and CDR2: LGHDT, YNNKEL (reference sequence). CDR3 loop: CASSRLAGNEQYF. The DNA for the CDR3 is TGTGCCAGCAGCCGACTAGCGGGGAACGAGCAGTACTTC.

The chain employs TRBV20-1 and TRBJ2-3; 7 bases align to TRBD1. V trimming: 8 bases; J trimming: 0 bases; junction bases outside the gene matches: 8. This CDR3 contains 14 residues. Germline-derived CDR1 and CDR2 are DFQATT and SNEGSKA (reference sequence). The CDR3 nucleotides read TGCAGTCCTCGGGACAGCAGTAGCACAGATACGCAGTATTTT. The encoded protein is CSPRDSSSTDTQYF.

This chain links TRBV6-2 or TRBV6-3 with TRBJ2-2, with 10 bases identical to TRBD2. V was clipped by 7 bases and J by 5 bases; unmatched bases: 4. The CDR3 loop spans 14 amino acids. Germline CDR1 and CDR2: MNHEY and SVGEGT. CDR3 amino acids: CASIPSGSTGELFF. In nucleotides, the CDR3 is TGTGCCAGCATCCCTAGCGGGAGTACCGGGGAGCTGTTTTTT.

The CDR3 DNA sequence: TGCAGCGTTTACGGGGCGGGAGCAGACTACAATGAGCAGTTCTTC. Protein product: CSVYGAGADYNEQFF. The chain has TRBV29-1 and TRBJ2-1; 7 bases are a match to TRBD2. Unmatched junction bases numbered 10, after V lost 5 bases and J lost 3 bases. This CDR3 spans 15 amino acids. Looked up from germline, CDR1 is SQVTM and CDR2 is ANQGSEA.

In its sample, this clonotype was seen a few times. The V gene is TRBV29-1, the J gene TRBJ2-1; 8 bases map to TRBD1. Trimming removed 3 bases from V and 3 bases from J; junction bases left unmatched: 13. The CDR3 runs 17 residues. The germline CDR1 and CDR2 sequences are SQVTM and ANQGSEA. The CDR3 DNA follows: TGCAGCGTTGACGGGGCCACCGGGACAGGCAGCTACAATGAGCAGTTCTTC. Its translation is CSVDGATGTGSYNEQFF.

The rearrangement joins TRBV7-6 to TRBJ2-7; 11 bases match TRBD2. The CDR3 is made up of 19 amino acids. CDR1 SGHVS and CDR2 FNYEAQ come from the germline V gene. V was pared by 5 bases and J by 4 bases, with 19 bases of the junction left unmatched. The CDR3 is CASSLGTSGDLNRAYEQYF. As DNA, the CDR3 is TGTGCCAGCAGCCTTGGGACTAGCGGAGATTTAAACCGCGCTTACGAGCAGTACTTC.

This clonotype was seen only a few times. V gene TRBV30 combines with J gene TRBJ2-7; a possible D gene is TRBD2 (6 bases). Per germline, CDR1 GTSNPN and CDR2 SVGIG (reference sequence). The CDR3 sequence is 13 residues long. V lost 3 bases, J lost 6 bases, and 15 bases lay in between. CDR3: CAWSPIPGLEQYF. The CDR3 coding sequence is TGTGCCTGGAGCCCTATTCCGGGACTCGAGCAGTACTTC.

This clonotype was recorded many times. The V gene is TRBV4-2, the J gene TRBJ2-1; D unclear. The CDR3 covers 13 residues. Trimming removed 1 base from V and 6 bases from J, with 7 bases in between. From germline, CDR1 is LGHNA and CDR2 YNFKEQ. CDR3 DNA: TGTGCCAGCAGCCAAGTTCGGGCCAATGAGCAGTTCTTC. Its protein is CASSQVRANEQFF.

The CDR3 DNA reads TGCAGCGTTAACCACTTAGCGGGAGGCTACACAGATACGCAGTATTTT. Protein: CSVNHLAGGYTDTQYF. The V call is TRBV29-1, the J call TRBJ2-3; 10 bases line up with TRBD2. The germline V gene has CDR1 SQVTM and CDR2 ANQGSEA. The CDR3 length is 16 residues. Trimming took 5 bases from V and 2 from J; bases not matched to a gene: 10.

V gene TRBV4-1 combines with J gene TRBJ2-1, with D perhaps matching TRBD2 (6 bases). Germline V CDR1 and CDR2: MGHRA, YSYEKL. V lost 4 bases to trimming and J lost 6 bases, with 16 bases between them. The length of the CDR3 is 15 residues. The CDR3 DNA sequence: TGCGCCAGCAGCCCCACGCCCCCCGGGGGCAATGAGCAGTTCTTC. It encodes CASSPTPPGGNEQFF.

This clonotype showed up just a few times. This chain links TRBV5-1 with TRBJ2-1; TRBD1 agrees at 7 bases. This CDR3 has 16 residues. The germline V gene encodes CDR1 SGHRS and CDR2 YFSETQ. V dropped 4 bases and J dropped 1; count of bases not matched to a gene: 8. CDR3 in DNA: TGCGCCAGCAGCATGGGACAGCTGGGTTCCTACAATGAGCAGTTCTTC. It specifies CASSMGQLGSYNEQFF.

CDR3 amino acids: CASSLGILSTDTQYF. As DNA, the CDR3 is TGTGCCAGCAGCTTGGGCATTCTTAGCACAGATACGCAGTATTTT. The J gene is TRBJ2-3, the V gene TRBV7-2; no clear D gene. V was clipped by 3 bases and J by 0 bases, with 10 bases between them. CDR1 and CDR2 (germline): SGHTA, FQGNSA. The CDR3 has 15 amino acids.

CDR3 region: CASLRTTYEQYF. In nucleotides, the CDR3 is TGTGCCAGCCTCCGGACAACCTACGAGCAGTACTTC. The chain is built from TRBV7-9 and TRBJ2-7; D is possibly TRBD1 (5 bases). The CDR3 totals 12 residues. V was clipped by 8 bases and J by 2 bases, with 10 bases between them. The germline V gene has CDR1 SEHNR and CDR2 FQNEAQ (reference sequence).

The CDR3 reads CASSSATGSNTEAFF. The CDR3 coding sequence is TGCGCCAGCAGCTCCGCTACAGGGTCTAACACTGAAGCTTTCTTT. V usage is TRBV5-1 and J usage is TRBJ1-1; D may be TRBD1 (6 bases). Trimming left V 3 bases short and J 2 bases short, with 14 bases between. In germline, CDR1 is SGHRS, CDR2 YFSETQ. The CDR3 totals 15 residues.

This clonotype has more than one count but fewer than ten. This sequence joins TRBV14 and TRBJ2-6; the D is unclear. V was clipped by 5 bases and J by 2 bases, with 10 bases between them. The germline gives CDR1 SGHDN, CDR2 FVKESK. The CDR3 sequence is 15 residues long. CDR3 bases: TGTGCCAGCAGCTATCGAATAGCTGGGGCCAACGTCCTGACTTTC. Amino acids: CASSYRIAGANVLTF.

The chain carries TRBV20-1 and TRBJ1-4, with TRBD1 matching 7 bases. Looked up from germline, CDR1 is DFQATT and CDR2 is SNEGSKA (reference sequence). The CDR3 sequence is 14 residues long. V lost 2 bases, J lost 6 bases, and 6 bases stayed unmatched. DNA for the CDR3: TGCAGTGCTAGACCGACAGGGTATGATGAAAAACTGTTTTTT. Its protein is CSARPTGYDEKLFF.

The chain employs TRBV2 and TRBJ2-1; TRBD2 aligns across 11 bases. Germline V CDR1 and CDR2: SNHLY, FYNNEI. The junction had 4 bases not matched to a gene; V was cut back by 6 bases and J by 6 bases. CDR3 length: 14 amino acids. The CDR3 nucleotides are TGTGCCAGCAGCAAACTAGCGGGAGTCAATGAGCAGTTCTTC. Residues: CASSKLAGVNEQFF.

V gene TRBV12-3 or TRBV12-4 combines with J gene TRBJ1-2; the match to TRBD1 covers 9 bases. V shed 5 bases and J 8 bases; nucleotides not matched to a gene: 9. The CDR3 totals 14 residues. CDR3 in DNA: TGTGCCAGCAGTCCCCGGACAGGGGCTCGGGGCTACACCTTC. This sequence encodes CASSPRTGARGYTF.

V and J are TRBV4-2 and TRBJ2-2; tentatively, D is TRBD2 (5 bases). The V end lost 1 base, the J end lost 13 bases, and 16 bases lay between the germline ends. The CDR3 contains 14 residues. Germline V gene sequence: CDR1 LGHNA, CDR2 YNFKEQ. This CDR3 reads CASSQVTGRCGLFF. CDR3 nucleotide sequence: TGTGCCAGCAGCCAAGTAACGGGGAGATGCGGGCTGTTTTTT.

The gene calls are TRBV4-1 and TRBJ1-2; 7 nucleotides line up with TRBD1. Per the germline V gene, CDR1 is MGHRA and CDR2 is YSYEKL. The CDR3 loop spans 18 amino acids. The ends lost 0 bases at V and 6 bases at J; junction bases unmatched: 16. For the CDR3, the DNA is TGCGCCAGCAGCCAAGAATGGAGGACAGGCGGAAGGAACGATGGCTACACCTTC. It is translated as CASSQEWRTGGRNDGYTF.